This T cell receptor beta chain was identified in a study of T cells after yellow fever vaccination. V was cut by 0 bases and J by 8 bases, with 13 bases left in between. The CDR3 contains 14 residues. Germline V lookup: CDR1 SGHRS, CDR2 YFSETQ. Notes on this clonotype: Antigen: not known.

General observations from the study: Overall, a small share of clonotypes was seen in both CD4 and CD8 compartments. Most primary-vaccination clones reappeared after the booster (approximately 96% CD4, approximately 88% CD8).

The study made its TCR cDNA through 5'RACE template switching. That step introduced a universal primer site along with UMIs. TCRdb re-called the 5' RACE reads with MiXCR, one entry per CDR3 protein. The repertoire holds approximately 580,000 distinct CDR3 sequences, with about a sixth as singletons. The sequence was collected from a man aged 18 to 29 who received the YFV17D yellow fever vaccine. This material consisted of PBMCs, taken 5 to 6 days after the first yellow fever vaccination. The V and J genes are TRBV5-1 and TRBJ2-3; D is tentatively TRBD1 or TRBD2 (5 bases each). The DNA of the CDR3 is TGCGCCAGCAGCTTGGACCCCAGTGGGGGTACGCAGTATTTT. Translation: CASSLDPSGGTQYF.